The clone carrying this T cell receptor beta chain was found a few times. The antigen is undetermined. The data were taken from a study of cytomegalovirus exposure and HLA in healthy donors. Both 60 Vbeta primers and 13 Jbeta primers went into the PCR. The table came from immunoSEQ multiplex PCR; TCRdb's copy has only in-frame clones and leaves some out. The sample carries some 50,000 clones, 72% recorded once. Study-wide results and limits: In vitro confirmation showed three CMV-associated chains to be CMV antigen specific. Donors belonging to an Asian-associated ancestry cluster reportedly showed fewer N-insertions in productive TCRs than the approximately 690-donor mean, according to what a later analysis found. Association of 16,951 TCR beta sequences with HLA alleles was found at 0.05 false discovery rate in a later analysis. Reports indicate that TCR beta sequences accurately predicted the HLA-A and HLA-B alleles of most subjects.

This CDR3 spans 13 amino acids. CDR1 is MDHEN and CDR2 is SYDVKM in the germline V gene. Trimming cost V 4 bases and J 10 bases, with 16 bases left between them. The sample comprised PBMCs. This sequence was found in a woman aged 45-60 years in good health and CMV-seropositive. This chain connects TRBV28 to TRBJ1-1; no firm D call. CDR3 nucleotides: TGTGCCAGCAGTTCCTCCCCCAGTTTGATAGCTTTCTTT. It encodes CASSSSPSLIAFF.